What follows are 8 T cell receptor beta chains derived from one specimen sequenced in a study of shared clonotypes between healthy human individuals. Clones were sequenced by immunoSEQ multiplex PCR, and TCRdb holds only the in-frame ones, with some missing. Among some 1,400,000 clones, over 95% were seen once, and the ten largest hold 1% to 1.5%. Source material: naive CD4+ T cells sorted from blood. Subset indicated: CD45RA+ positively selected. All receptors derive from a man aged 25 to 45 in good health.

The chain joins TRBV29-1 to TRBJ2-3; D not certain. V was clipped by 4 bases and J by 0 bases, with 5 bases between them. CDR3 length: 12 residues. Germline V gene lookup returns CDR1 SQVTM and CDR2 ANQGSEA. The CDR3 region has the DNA TGCAGCGTTGGGATTAGCACAGATACGCAGTATTTT. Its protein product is CSVGISTDTQYF.

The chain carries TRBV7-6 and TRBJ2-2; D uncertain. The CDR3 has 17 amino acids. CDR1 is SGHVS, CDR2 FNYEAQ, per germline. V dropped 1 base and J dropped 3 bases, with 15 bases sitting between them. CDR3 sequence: CASSLVSRGTYTGELFF. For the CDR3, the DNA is TGTGCCAGCAGCTTAGTCTCGCGTGGAACATACACCGGGGAGCTGTTTTTT.

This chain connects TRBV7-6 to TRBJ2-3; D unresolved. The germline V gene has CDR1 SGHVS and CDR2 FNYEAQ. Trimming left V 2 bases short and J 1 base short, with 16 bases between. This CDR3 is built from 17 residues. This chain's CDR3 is CASSLKLSTPGTDTQYF. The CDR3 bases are TGTGCCAGCAGCTTAAAGTTGTCTACTCCCGGCACAGATACGCAGTATTTT.

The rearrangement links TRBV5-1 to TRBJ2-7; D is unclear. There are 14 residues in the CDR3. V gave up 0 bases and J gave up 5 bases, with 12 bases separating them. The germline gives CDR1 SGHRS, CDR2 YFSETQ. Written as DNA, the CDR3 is TGCGCCAGCAGCTTGGGAAGCACCTTCGACGAGCAGTACTTC. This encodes CASSLGSTFDEQYF. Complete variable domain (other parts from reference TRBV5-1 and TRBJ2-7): KAGVTQTPRYLIKTRGQQVTLSCSPISGHRSVSWYQQTPGQGLQFLFEYFSETQRNKGNFPGRFSGRQFSNSRSEMNVSTLELGDSALYLCASSLGSTFDEQYFGPGTRLTVT.

CDR3 nucleotide sequence: TGTGCCAGCAGCTTAGTAAGTCTGGCAGATACGCAGTATTTT. This gives the protein CASSLVSLADTQYF. This chain uses TRBV7-2 with TRBJ2-3; D call uncertain. Trimming took off 1 base at V and 4 bases at J, with 9 bases between the two ends. This CDR3 has 14 residues. CDR1 and CDR2 from the germline V gene are SGHTA and FQGNSA.

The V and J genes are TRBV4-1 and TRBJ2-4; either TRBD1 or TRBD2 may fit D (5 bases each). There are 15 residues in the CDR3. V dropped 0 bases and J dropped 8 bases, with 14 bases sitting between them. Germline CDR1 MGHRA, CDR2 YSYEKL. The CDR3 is CASSQDLVRGHIQYF. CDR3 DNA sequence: TGCGCCAGCAGCCAAGATTTGGTTCGGGGCCACATTCAGTACTTC.

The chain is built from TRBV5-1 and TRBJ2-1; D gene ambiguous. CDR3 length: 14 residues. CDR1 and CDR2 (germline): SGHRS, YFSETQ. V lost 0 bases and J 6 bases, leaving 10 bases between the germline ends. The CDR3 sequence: CASSLDGKTNEQFF. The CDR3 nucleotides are TGCGCCAGCAGCTTGGATGGGAAAACCAATGAGCAGTTCTTC.

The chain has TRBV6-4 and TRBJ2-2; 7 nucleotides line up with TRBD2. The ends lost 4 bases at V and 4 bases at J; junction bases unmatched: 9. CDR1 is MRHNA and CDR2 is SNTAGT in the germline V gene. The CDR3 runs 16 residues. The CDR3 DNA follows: TGTGCCAGCAGTGGGGCTAGCGGAGTGGGCACCGGGGAGCTGTTTTTT. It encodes CASSGASGVGTGELFF.